This TCR beta chain comes out of a study of cytomegalovirus exposure and HLA in healthy donors. V was pared by 5 bases and J by 6 bases, with 3 bases of the junction left unmatched. This CDR3 comprises 12 residues. Per germline, CDR1 MNHEY and CDR2 SVGAGI. Primers: 60 Vbeta forward and 13 Jbeta reverse. Assay used: immunoSEQ multiplex PCR; TCRdb lists only in-frame clones, some missing. In the table there are roughly 140,000 clones, roughly 80% of which are singletons. Study-wide points: TCR association rates varied by HLA locus in a later analysis, with DRB1 highest and HLA-C lowest.

With respect to this clone: The antigen is unknown. The same CDR3 also results from other DNA sequences found in this sample.

This clonotype originated in a middle-aged woman in good health and CMV-seropositive. The source material was PBMCs. The rearrangement links TRBV6-5 to TRBJ1-1; 7 bases line up with TRBD1. CDR3 coding DNA: TGTGCCAGCAGTCGACAGGGTTCTGAAGCTTTCTTT. Its translation: CASSRQGSEAFF.